These T cell receptor beta chains were read from a single sample in a study of cytomegalovirus exposure and HLA in healthy donors. Clones were sequenced by immunoSEQ multiplex PCR, and TCRdb holds only the in-frame ones, with some missing. The sample lists about 190,000 clones, 73% seen once, with roughly 1.9% in the top ten. Sequences were obtained from PBMCs. These TCRs come from a woman aged 30 to 39 in good health and CMV-seronegative. CDR3s include the opening cysteine and the closing phenylalanine or tryptophan. A D gene is named only where the DNA matches it firmly. Rows give clone size only sometimes, using once, few, many, or a class for an expanded clone.

cdr3_nt: TGTGCTAGTGGTTTGGTACTTGGACAGGGAATAGAGGCTTTCTTT
cdr3_aa: CASGLVLGQGIEAFF
clone_size: .
v_call: TRBV12-5
d_call: TRBD1
j_call: TRBJ1-1

cdr3_nt: TGTGCCAGCAGCCAAGGGCCCCAGGGGGCTCCTACGCAGTATTTT
cdr3_aa: CASSQGPQGAPTQYF
clone_size: .
v_call: TRBV4-2
d_call: TRBD1
j_call: TRBJ2-3

cdr3_nt: TGCAGTGCTCAGGGGTCGGGGCCCCAGCATTTT
cdr3_aa: CSAQGSGPQHF
clone_size: .
v_call: TRBV20-1
d_call: .
j_call: TRBJ1-5

cdr3_nt: TGTGCCAGTAGTTCCTGGGACAGGGGCCCCTACGAGCAGTACTTC
cdr3_aa: CASSSWDRGPYEQYF
clone_size: .
v_call: TRBV19
d_call: TRBD1
j_call: TRBJ2-7

cdr3_nt: TGTGCCAGCAGCAAAAAGAGCTATGGCTACACCTTC
cdr3_aa: CASSKKSYGYTF
clone_size: once
v_call: TRBV21-1
d_call: .
j_call: TRBJ1-2

cdr3_nt: TGTGCCAGCAGCTTGCCCCGGGGGGCCTTATGGGGCTACACCTTC
cdr3_aa: CASSLPRGALWGYTF
clone_size: .
v_call: TRBV5-6
d_call: .
j_call: TRBJ1-2

cdr3_nt: TGTGCCAGCAGCTCCCGGGTGGACAATGAGCAGTTCTTC
cdr3_aa: CASSSRVDNEQFF
clone_size: few
v_call: TRBV11-3
d_call: .
j_call: TRBJ2-1

cdr3_nt: TGTGCCAGCAGCGGGTCCCCGGAGGACACTGAAGCTTTCTTT
cdr3_aa: CASSGSPEDTEAFF
clone_size: .
v_call: TRBV9
d_call: .
j_call: TRBJ1-1

cdr3_nt: TGTGCCAGCAGCTTGCAACTAGGAGGAGCAGATACGCAGTATTTT
cdr3_aa: CASSLQLGGADTQYF
clone_size: .
v_call: TRBV5-4
d_call: .
j_call: TRBJ2-3

cdr3_nt: TGCGCCAGCAGCTTGGCCTCGGGGGTCGGGGCGTCGGGCTATGGCTACACCTTC
cdr3_aa: CASSLASGVGASGYGYTF
clone_size: few
v_call: TRBV5-1
d_call: .
j_call: TRBJ1-2

cdr3_nt: TGTTCCAGCAGCCCGGCGGGGGGACCCTCAGCCTACGAGCAGTACTTC
cdr3_aa: CSSSPAGGPSAYEQYF
clone_size: .
v_call: TRBV7-9
d_call: TRBD2
j_call: TRBJ2-7

cdr3_nt: TGTGCCAGTAGTACTACAGGGGGCGCGTGGAAAACTAATGAAAAACTGTTTTTT
cdr3_aa: CASSTTGGAWKTNEKLFF
clone_size: .
v_call: TRBV19
d_call: TRBD1
j_call: TRBJ1-4

cdr3_nt: TGTGCCAGCAGCGGACCGCACCTCGGGGATACGCAGTATTTT
cdr3_aa: CASSGPHLGDTQYF
clone_size: .
v_call: TRBV9
d_call: .
j_call: TRBJ2-3

cdr3_nt: TGTGCCAGCTCTTGGACAGGCTGGGATGGCTACACCTTC
cdr3_aa: CASSWTGWDGYTF
clone_size: .
v_call: TRBV18
d_call: TRBD1
j_call: TRBJ1-2

cdr3_nt: TGTGCCAGCAGCTCTTTCGAGACCCAGTACTTC
cdr3_aa: CASSSFETQYF
clone_size: .
v_call: TRBV7-8
d_call: .
j_call: TRBJ2-5

cdr3_nt: TGTGCCAGCACCGAGCCGGGGGGGGCCCCAGATACGCAGTATTTT
cdr3_aa: CASTEPGGAPDTQYF
clone_size: .
v_call: TRBV2
d_call: TRBD2
j_call: TRBJ2-3

cdr3_nt: TGTGCCAGTAGTTTCCGACAGAACTCTGGAAACACCATATATTTT
cdr3_aa: CASSFRQNSGNTIYF
clone_size: .
v_call: TRBV19
d_call: .
j_call: TRBJ1-3

cdr3_nt: TGTGCCAGCAGCTTAGCAGGGGGGCGCACAGATACGCAGTATTTT
cdr3_aa: CASSLAGGRTDTQYF
clone_size: .
v_call: TRBV11-3
d_call: .
j_call: TRBJ2-3

cdr3_nt: TGTGCCAGCAGCTCCGGGACTGGGGCTTACGAGCAGTACTTC
cdr3_aa: CASSSGTGAYEQYF
clone_size: once
v_call: TRBV5-5
d_call: .
j_call: TRBJ2-7

cdr3_nt: TGTGCCAGCAGTTCAAGACTAGCGGGAGGGAGGGGCACAGATACGCAGTATTTT
cdr3_aa: CASSSRLAGGRGTDTQYF
clone_size: .
v_call: TRBV7-2
d_call: TRBD2
j_call: TRBJ2-3

cdr3_nt: TGTGCCAGCAGCCAACCTTCGGGCCTGGGGGCCTACGAGCAGTACTTC
cdr3_aa: CASSQPSGLGAYEQYF
clone_size: .
v_call: TRBV4-2
d_call: .
j_call: TRBJ2-7

cdr3_nt: TGCGCCAGCAGCTTCCGGGACCCGGGGGGTCATGGCTACACCTTC
cdr3_aa: CASSFRDPGGHGYTF
clone_size: .
v_call: TRBV5-1
d_call: .
j_call: TRBJ1-2

cdr3_nt: TGTGCCAGCAACCCCGGACAGGAGAATTCACCCCTCCACTTT
cdr3_aa: CASNPGQENSPLHF
clone_size: .
v_call: TRBV7-3
d_call: TRBD1
j_call: TRBJ1-6

cdr3_nt: TGCGCCAGCTCCGTCGTGTACCGGGACAGGGTCACAGATACGCAGTATTTT
cdr3_aa: CASSVVYRDRVTDTQYF
clone_size: .
v_call: TRBV5-1
d_call: TRBD1
j_call: TRBJ2-3

cdr3_nt: TGTGCCAGCAGTGAAGCTGGGGCGGGGGCCGCCTACGAGCAGTACTTC
cdr3_aa: CASSEAGAGAAYEQYF
clone_size: .
v_call: TRBV6-1
d_call: .
j_call: TRBJ2-7

cdr3_nt: TGCGCCAGCAGCTTCGCCGGGACAGGGACTGAAGCTTTCTTT
cdr3_aa: CASSFAGTGTEAFF
clone_size: .
v_call: TRBV5-1
d_call: TRBD1
j_call: TRBJ1-1

cdr3_nt: TGTGCCAGCAGTTTCGGGACAGGGTCCTATGGCTACACCTTC
cdr3_aa: CASSFGTGSYGYTF
clone_size: .
v_call: TRBV27
d_call: TRBD1
j_call: TRBJ1-2

cdr3_nt: TGTGCCAGCAGCTCCCTCGACAATGAGCAGTTCTTC
cdr3_aa: CASSSLDNEQFF
clone_size: few
v_call: TRBV11-3
d_call: .
j_call: TRBJ2-1

cdr3_nt: TGTGCCAGCAGCTTTCTGTTCCGGGACAGGGGGTACAATGAGCAGTTCTTC
cdr3_aa: CASSFLFRDRGYNEQFF
clone_size: .
v_call: TRBV7-2
d_call: TRBD1
j_call: TRBJ2-1

cdr3_nt: TGTGCCAGCAGGTCAGGCGGGGTGAACACTGAAGCTTTCTTT
cdr3_aa: CASRSGGVNTEAFF
clone_size: .
v_call: TRBV2
d_call: .
j_call: TRBJ1-1

cdr3_nt: TGTGCCAGCAGCTTGTCTCATACGCAGTATTTT
cdr3_aa: CASSLSHTQYF
clone_size: .
v_call: TRBV5-4
d_call: .
j_call: TRBJ2-3

cdr3_nt: TGTGCCAGCAGCTCCACGGCATCGGGTTGGCAGTTCTTC
cdr3_aa: CASSSTASGWQFF
clone_size: .
v_call: TRBV7-3
d_call: .
j_call: TRBJ2-1

cdr3_nt: TGTGCCAGCAGCTTGCCCAGCCAGACTAATGGCTACACCTTC
cdr3_aa: CASSLPSQTNGYTF
clone_size: .
v_call: TRBV5-4
d_call: .
j_call: TRBJ1-2

cdr3_nt: TGTGCCAGTCTCGGGGATGGTGACATTCAGTACTTC
cdr3_aa: CASLGDGDIQYF
clone_size: few
v_call: TRBV6-1
d_call: .
j_call: TRBJ2-4

cdr3_nt: TGCGCCAGCAGCCGGACCCAGGGGGAGGATGGCTACACCTTC
cdr3_aa: CASSRTQGEDGYTF
clone_size: .
v_call: TRBV5-1
d_call: TRBD1
j_call: TRBJ1-2

cdr3_nt: TGTGCCAGCAGTTACCTCGCCGGTGGCGGCAGAGAGACCCAGTACTTC
cdr3_aa: CASSYLAGGGRETQYF
clone_size: .
v_call: TRBV6-6
d_call: .
j_call: TRBJ2-5

cdr3_nt: TGTGCCAGCAGTCCCCTTAACAGGGGCGCCCTCCCTCCGTACACCTTC
cdr3_aa: CASSPLNRGALPPYTF
clone_size: .
v_call: TRBV27
d_call: TRBD1
j_call: TRBJ1-2

cdr3_nt: TGTGCCAGCAGCTCCCTAGGGAGAACAGATACGCAGTATTTT
cdr3_aa: CASSSLGRTDTQYF
clone_size: .
v_call: TRBV5-6
d_call: .
j_call: TRBJ2-3

cdr3_nt: TGCGCCAGCAGCCAAGACTTTACAGGGCCCGAGCAGTACTTC
cdr3_aa: CASSQDFTGPEQYF
clone_size: .
v_call: TRBV4-3
d_call: .
j_call: TRBJ2-7